This record concerns one T cell receptor (beta chain) sequence. The germline gene is not matched at one end of the junction; a read error may be the cause. The sample originates from a study of CD8 T cells in Susac syndrome. Germline V gene lookup returns CDR1 GTSNPN and CDR2 SVGIG (reference sequence). This CDR3 has 11 amino acids. An input of roughly 0.5 to 1 ug of RNA was subjected to reverse transcription using random hexamers. Via MiXCR, TCRdb re-called the immunoSEQ multiplex PCR reads, giving one row per CDR3 protein. In the table there are 84,000 or so distinct CDR3 sequences, 94% of which are singletons.

V is TRBV30 and J is TRBJ1-3, with 7 bases aligning to TRBD1. The sequenced sample consisted of CD8+ T cells from PBMCs. This TCR came from a human donor with Susac syndrome. As DNA, the CDR3 is TGTGCCTGGAGTGGACGACAGGGAAGTAATTTT. Translating gives CAWSGRQGSNF.